Below are 6 T cell receptor beta chains sequenced from a single sample in a study of blood T cells in healthy people across ages (dated by TCRdb to the mid-2010s). Libraries came from 5' RACE. Sequencing instrument: Illumina HiSeq 2500. A second PCR of roughly 7 to 12 cycles was performed with a sample-barcoded 5' primer and a J-beta primer mix. TCRdb trimmed public reads at Q25 via fastp, called clones via MiXCR and kept in-frame beta chains. Each entry is one CDR3 protein sequence, shown with its most common DNA and genes. The sample table holds more than 800,000 distinct CDR3 sequences, of which around 28% were seen once. The top ten clones comprise 17% of the sample. The sample was blood. The receptor set was obtained from a woman of 80 years or more in good health.

The chain has TRBV5-1 and TRBJ1-5; D possibly corresponds to TRBD1 (5 bases). The germline CDR1 and CDR2 sequences are SGHRS and YFSETQ. Trimming removed 4 bases from V and 11 bases from J, with 28 bases in between. The CDR3 totals 17 residues. The CDR3 is CASSRGFLCFPGWAQHF. As DNA, the CDR3 is TGCGCCAGCAGCCGGGGGTTCCTTTGCTTTCCAGGTTGGGCCCAGCATTTT.

This clonotype was seen once. Since a much larger clone is just one base distant, this may be a read error. This chain joins TRBV10-3 and TRBJ2-7; 7 bases match TRBD1. CDR3 length: 12 residues. Germline CDR1 ENHRY, CDR2 SYGVKD. The CDR3 is CAFSTTGYEQYF. Written as DNA, the CDR3 is TGTGCCTTCAGTACGACAGGGTACGAGCAGTACTTC.

In this sample, this clonotype turned up many times. This sequence joins TRBV5-5 and TRBJ2-1; possibly TRBD1 for D (5 bases). The V and J ends lost 0 bases and 3 bases respectively, with 13 bases between them. Germline lookup yields CDR1 SGHKS and CDR2 YYEKEE (reference sequence). The CDR3 is made up of 16 amino acids. The CDR3 DNA follows: TGTGCCAGCAGCTTGGCTTCGGCAGGGCTCTACAATGAGCAGTTCTTC. This codes for CASSLASAGLYNEQFF.

The V call is TRBV2, the J call TRBJ1-4, with D possibly being TRBD1 (6 bases). Deletions cut 4 bases from V and 7 bases from J, with 16 bases between. The V gene's germline CDR1 is SNHLY and CDR2 FYNNEI. The CDR3 runs 15 residues. The chain's CDR3 is CASSGDTITGEKLFF. The DNA for the CDR3 is TGTGCCAGCAGTGGGGACACTATAACGGGTGAAAAACTGTTTTTT.

The CDR3 reads CSASLFANHKETQYF. The CDR3 DNA sequence: TGCAGTGCTAGTCTCTTCGCAAATCATAAAGAGACCCAGTACTTC. This chain connects TRBV20-1 to TRBJ2-5; D not resolved. V was shortened by 3 bases and J by 3 bases, with 17 bases between the two germline ends. The length of the CDR3 is 15 residues. Germline CDR1 and CDR2: DFQATT and SNEGSKA (reference sequence).

In the case of this clonotype: Possible read error: a much larger clone is one base away. The chain carries TRBV10-3 and TRBJ2-7, with D perhaps matching TRBD1 (6 bases). V was clipped by 6 bases and J by 7 bases, with 19 bases between them. CDR3 length equals 14 residues. Per germline, CDR1 ENHRY and CDR2 SYGVKD. The CDR3 DNA follows: TGTGCCATCAGGGAGGCCACAGGGACGGGGGAGCAGTACTTC. Its translation is CAIREATGTGEQYF.